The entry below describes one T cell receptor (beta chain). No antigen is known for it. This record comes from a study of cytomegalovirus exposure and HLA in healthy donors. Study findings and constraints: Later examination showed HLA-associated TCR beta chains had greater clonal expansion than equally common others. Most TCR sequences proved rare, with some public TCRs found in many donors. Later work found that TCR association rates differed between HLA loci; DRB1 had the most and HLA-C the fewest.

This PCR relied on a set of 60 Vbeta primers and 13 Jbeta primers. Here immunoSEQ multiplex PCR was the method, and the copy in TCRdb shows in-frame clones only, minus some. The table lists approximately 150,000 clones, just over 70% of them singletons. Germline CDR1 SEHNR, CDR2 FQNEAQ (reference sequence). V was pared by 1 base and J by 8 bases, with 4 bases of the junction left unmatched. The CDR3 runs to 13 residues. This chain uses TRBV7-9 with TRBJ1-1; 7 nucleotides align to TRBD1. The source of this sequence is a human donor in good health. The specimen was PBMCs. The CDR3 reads CASSLGGDSEAFF. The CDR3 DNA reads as TGTGCCAGCAGCTTAGGGGGGGACAGCGAAGCTTTCTTT.